This is a list of T cell receptor beta chains from one sample in a study of radiation and T cells in renal cell carcinoma. Produced via immunoSEQ multiplex PCR; TCRdb's table is partial and in-frame only. The sample has approximately 65,000 clones; roughly 80% are singletons. Here the sequenced sample was blood, taken from a patient whose treatment included radiotherapy and nephrectomy. The receptors shown here come from a man between 60 and 75 years old with renal cell carcinoma. CDR3s include the opening cysteine and the closing phenylalanine or tryptophan. A D gene is named only where the DNA matches it firmly. Rows may omit the clone size; those that give it use once, few, many or a size class.

TRBV5-6	TRBD2	-	TRBJ2-5	15	CASSSLAGFQETQYF	TGTGCCAGCAGCTCACTAGCGGGGTTCCAAGAGACCCAGTACTTC
TRBV2	TRBD1	few	TRBJ2-1	14	CASRRGPDYNEQFF	TGTGCCAGCAGGAGGGGGCCTGATTACAATGAGCAGTTCTTC
TRBV19	-	-	TRBJ1-6	12	CASSQQNSPLHF	TGTGCCAGTAGTCAACAGAATTCACCCCTCCACTTT
TRBV9	TRBD2	once	TRBJ2-7	15	CASSVGLAGEPEQYF	TGTGCCAGCAGCGTAGGGCTAGCGGGGGAGCCCGAGCAGTACTTC
TRBV6-4	-	-	TRBJ1-6	15	CASSESRGKGSPLHF	TGTGCCAGCAGTGAAAGTAGGGGGAAAGGTTCACCCCTCCACTTT
TRBV5-5	-	-	TRBJ2-2	15	CASSLVGTNTGELFF	TGTGCCAGCAGCTTGGTAGGGACGAACACCGGGGAGCTGTTTTTT
TRBV7-9	-	few	TRBJ2-5	17	CASSFPLSGFTQETQYF	TGTGCCAGCAGCTTTCCTCTTTCAGGGTTCACCCAAGAGACCCAGTACTTC
TRBV10-2	-	-	TRBJ1-5	13	CASSDGGNQPQHF	TGCGCCAGCAGTGATGGGGGCAATCAGCCCCAGCATTTT
TRBV7-6	-	few	TRBJ2-3	14	CASSPPWPPDTQYF	TGTGCCAGCAGCCCCCCGTGGCCCCCAGATACGCAGTATTTT
TRBV10-3	-	-	TRBJ1-2	13	CAISENLNYGYTF	TGTGCCATCAGTGAAAACTTAAACTATGGCTACACCTTC
TRBV5-1	TRBD1	-	TRBJ2-5	16	CASSAGTGGYQETQYF	TGCGCCAGCAGCGCAGGGACAGGGGGATACCAAGAGACCCAGTACTTC
TRBV7-9	TRBD2	once	TRBJ2-2	15	CASSLIAGVSGELFF	TGTGCCAGCAGCTTAATTGCGGGGGTCTCCGGGGAGCTGTTTTTT
TRBV10-1	-	-	TRBJ2-7	14	CASSEGRVPYEQYF	TGCGCCAGCAGTGAGGGCAGGGTCCCGTACGAGCAGTACTTC
TRBV9	TRBD2	-	TRBJ2-2	16	CASRRGLAENTGELFF	TGTGCCAGCAGGCGGGGACTAGCGGAAAACACCGGGGAGCTGTTTTTT
TRBV6-6	-	-	TRBJ1-5	14	CASVLGGDGQPQHF	TGTGCCAGCGTTTTGGGGGGTGACGGTCAGCCCCAGCATTTT
TRBV5-6	-	-	TRBJ1-2	14	CASSPAASRYGYTF	TGTGCCAGCAGTCCGGCGGCGAGCCGCTATGGCTACACCTTC
TRBV11-3	TRBD1	-	TRBJ2-3	18	CASSGYPGQGVGTDTQYF	TGTGCCAGCAGCGGCTATCCGGGACAGGGGGTAGGCACAGATACGCAGTATTTT
TRBV6-5	-	once	TRBJ2-2	14	CASSYSEGTGELFF	TGTGCCAGCAGTTACTCCGAGGGAACCGGGGAGCTGTTTTTT
TRBV7-9	-	-	TRBJ1-1	14	CASSFQPQWAEAFF	TGTGCCAGCAGCTTTCAGCCCCAGTGGGCTGAAGCTTTCTTT
TRBV20-1	-	-	TRBJ1-2	11	CSAWGQWGYTF	TGCAGTGCCTGGGGACAATGGGGCTACACCTTC
TRBV6-5	-	-	TRBJ1-5	13	CASRGDTYQPQHF	TGTGCCAGCAGGGGGGACACCTATCAGCCCCAGCATTTT
TRBV11-2	-	-	TRBJ2-7	11	CASSPGYEQYF	TGTGCCAGCAGCCCCGGGTACGAGCAGTACTTC
TRBV12-5	-	-	TRBJ2-3	15	CASGLVNRQGGTQYF	TGTGCTAGTGGTTTGGTCAATCGACAGGGAGGTACGCAGTATTTT
TRBV29-1	-	-	TRBJ1-2	12	CSATRGDYGYTF	TGCAGCGCTACCAGGGGTGACTATGGCTACACCTTC
TRBV7-2	-	-	TRBJ1-4	15	CASSTLRGRREKLFF	TGTGCCAGCAGCACCCTGCGGGGGCGCCGTGAAAAACTGTTTTTT
TRBV6-5	-	-	TRBJ1-2	15	CASSYSATDNYGYTF	TGTGCCAGCAGTTACTCGGCGACGGACAACTATGGCTACACCTTC
TRBV19	TRBD2	-	TRBJ2-2	17	CASSINSGIRDTGELFF	TGTGCCAGTAGTATCAATAGCGGGATAAGGGACACCGGGGAGCTGTTTTTT
TRBV10-3	TRBD1	once	TRBJ2-1	15	CAISGGQGAFDEQFF	TGTGCCATCAGTGGCGGACAGGGGGCTTTTGATGAGCAGTTCTTC
TRBV7-9	TRBD1	-	TRBJ2-2	17	CASSSPRQGPYTGELFF	TGTGCCAGCAGCTCACCAAGACAGGGGCCTTACACCGGGGAGCTGTTTTTT
TRBV9	-	-	TRBJ1-2	15	CASYGIRGSYYGYTF	TGTGCCAGCTATGGTATACGAGGCAGTTACTATGGCTACACCTTC
TRBV7-6	TRBD2	-	TRBJ2-7	15	CASSLETGGAWEQYF	TGTGCCAGCAGCTTAGAGACCGGGGGGGCCTGGGAGCAGTACTTC
TRBV6-1	-	-	TRBJ1-2	13	CASRDLDYYGYTF	TGTGCCAGCAGGGACCTTGATTACTATGGCTACACCTTC
TRBV20-1	-	few	TRBJ1-1	11	CSARDEGRTFF	TGCAGTGCTAGAGATGAGGGGCGGACTTTCTTT
TRBV7-2	-	-	TRBJ2-3	14	CASSLPDGTDTQYF	TGTGCCAGCAGCTTACCCGACGGAACAGATACGCAGTATTTT
TRBV7-9	-	-	TRBJ1-5	12	CASSLVNQPQHF	TGTGCCAGCAGCTTAGTAAATCAGCCCCAGCATTTT
TRBV19	-	-	TRBJ2-3	13	CATAGRDTDTQYF	TGTGCCACCGCTGGCAGGGACACAGATACGCAGTATTTT
TRBV10-3	-	-	TRBJ1-2	13	CAITGGQTGGYTF	TGTGCCATCACCGGGGGACAAACGGGTGGCTACACCTTC
TRBV2	-	few	TRBJ1-1	15	CASSEANVSGDEAFF	TGTGCCAGCAGTGAAGCGAACGTTTCGGGAGACGAAGCTTTCTTT
TRBV6-6	-	-	TRBJ1-5	10	CASSGATQHF	TGTGCCAGCAGTGGTGCCACCCAGCATTTT
TRBV6-5	TRBD1	-	TRBJ2-1	15	CASSSGQGSYNEQFF	TGTGCCAGCAGCTCGGGACAGGGGTCCTACAATGAGCAGTTCTTC
TRBV7-8	-	few	TRBJ2-5	14	CASSLGTQRETQYF	TGTGCCAGCAGCTTAGGGACACAACGGGAGACCCAGTACTTC
TRBV4-1	-	few	TRBJ1-1	15	CASSQEGGQGPEAFF	TGCGCCAGCAGCCAAGAAGGGGGGCAGGGTCCTGAAGCTTTCTTT
TRBV11-3	-	-	TRBJ2-1	14	CASSLSSWANEQFF	TGTGCCAGCAGCTTATCTAGTTGGGCTAATGAGCAGTTCTTC
TRBV27	-	few	TRBJ1-2	13	CASSFGGGAGYTF	TGTGCCAGCAGTTTCGGCGGGGGCGCTGGCTACACCTTC
TRBV7-2	TRBD2	-	TRBJ2-5	13	CASSQGLGETQYF	TGTGCCAGCAGTCAAGGACTAGGGGAGACCCAGTACTTC
TRBV7-2	-	-	TRBJ2-5	13	CASSPKTSETQYF	TGTGCCAGCAGCCCCAAAACCTCGGAGACCCAGTACTTC
TRBV11-2	-	-	TRBJ2-3	12	CASSINRDTQYF	TGTGCCAGCAGCATTAACAGAGATACGCAGTATTTT
TRBV14	-	-	TRBJ2-2	14	CASSQDPGTGELFF	TGTGCCAGCAGCCAAGATCCGGGCACCGGGGAGCTGTTTTTT
TRBV6-4	-	-	TRBJ2-1	13	CASSHGIHNEQFF	TGTGCCAGCAGTCATGGTATCCACAATGAGCAGTTCTTC
TRBV7-2	-	-	TRBJ2-5	13	CASSLVDGETQYF	TGTGCCAGCAGCTTAGTTGACGGAGAGACCCAGTACTTC
TRBV11-1	TRBD1	-	TRBJ2-3	13	CASSSDRADTQYF	TGTGCCAGCAGTTCTGACAGGGCAGATACGCAGTATTTT
TRBV7-7	-	-	TRBJ2-2	16	CASSLGGSANTGELFF	TGTGCCAGCAGCTTAGGGGGTAGCGCGAACACCGGGGAGCTGTTTTTT
TRBV6-1	-	-	TRBJ1-1	18	CASSEAGQGWIKGAEAFF	TGTGCCAGCAGTGAAGCGGGGCAGGGATGGATTAAAGGTGCTGAAGCTTTCTTT
TRBV5-1	-	-	TRBJ1-4	14	CASSSGPGDEKLFF	TGCGCCAGCAGCTCCGGTCCAGGAGATGAAAAACTGTTTTTT
TRBV19	-	once	TRBJ2-1	18	CASRDPRGPSSSYNEQFF	TGTGCCAGTCGTGACCCTCGAGGCCCATCGAGCTCCTACAATGAGCAGTTCTTC
TRBV30	TRBD2	once	TRBJ2-2	15	CAWSRLAGGTGELFF	TGTGCCTGGAGTCGACTAGCGGGAGGGACCGGGGAGCTGTTTTTT
TRBV25-1	-	-	TRBJ1-2	14	CASSRSGTEGGYTF	TGTGCCAGCAGTCGCAGTGGAACAGAGGGTGGCTACACCTTC